This paragraph covers one T cell receptor (beta chain) sequence. Per the original methods: Counts of nucleated cells, estimated from reference gene primer amplification, were obtained. The table came from immunoSEQ multiplex PCR; TCRdb's copy has only in-frame clones and leaves some out. Clone size and V and J calls were adopted from that table, with D and trimming inferred from the DNA. This table holds under 450,000 clones, about 80% found once. The sample is drawn from a study of blood T cell repertoires in COVID-19. For the study at large: The study drew acute and convalescent COVID-19 samples from the United States, Italy and Spain.

V gave up 6 bases and J gave up 1 base, with 9 bases separating them. This CDR3 is 13 amino acids long. The J gene is TRBJ1-1, the V gene TRBV12-3 or TRBV12-4, with D unclear. The clonotype originates from a human donor with acute or convalescent COVID-19. The donor label of this sample is uncertain. The sample was peripheral blood. CDR3 nucleotides: TGTGCCAGCAGCTTTCTATCGAACACTGAAGCTTTCTTT. It specifies CASSFLSNTEAFF.